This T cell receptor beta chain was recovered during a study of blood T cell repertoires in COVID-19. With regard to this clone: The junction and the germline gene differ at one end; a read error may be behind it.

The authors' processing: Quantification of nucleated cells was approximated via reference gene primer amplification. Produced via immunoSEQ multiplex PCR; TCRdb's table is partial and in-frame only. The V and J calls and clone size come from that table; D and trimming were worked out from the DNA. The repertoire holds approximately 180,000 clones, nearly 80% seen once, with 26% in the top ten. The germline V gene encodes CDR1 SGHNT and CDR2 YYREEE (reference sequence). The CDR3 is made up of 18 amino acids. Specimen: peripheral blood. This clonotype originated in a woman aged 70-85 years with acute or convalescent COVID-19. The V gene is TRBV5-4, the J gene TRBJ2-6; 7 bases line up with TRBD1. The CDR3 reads CASSTYRGPSSGANVLIF. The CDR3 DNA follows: TGTGCCAGCAGCACGTACAGGGGACCTAGCTCTGGGGCCAACGTCCTGATTTTC.